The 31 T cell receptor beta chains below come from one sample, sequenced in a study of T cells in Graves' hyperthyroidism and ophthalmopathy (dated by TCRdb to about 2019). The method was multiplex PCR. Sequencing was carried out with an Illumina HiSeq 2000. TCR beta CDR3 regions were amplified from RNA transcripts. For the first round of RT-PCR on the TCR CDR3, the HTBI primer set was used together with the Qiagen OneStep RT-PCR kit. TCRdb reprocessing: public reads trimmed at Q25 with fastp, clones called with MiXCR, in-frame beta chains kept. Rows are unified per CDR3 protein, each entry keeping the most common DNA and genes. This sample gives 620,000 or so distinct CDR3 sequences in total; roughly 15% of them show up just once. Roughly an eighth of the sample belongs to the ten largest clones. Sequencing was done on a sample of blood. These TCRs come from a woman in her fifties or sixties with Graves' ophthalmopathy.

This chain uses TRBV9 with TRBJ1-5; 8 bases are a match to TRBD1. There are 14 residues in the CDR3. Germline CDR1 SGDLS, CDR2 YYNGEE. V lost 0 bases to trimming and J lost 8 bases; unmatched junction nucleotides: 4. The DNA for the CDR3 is TGTGCCAGCAGCGTAGATTACAGGGGGGAGCCCCAGCATTTT. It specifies CASSVDYRGEPQHF.

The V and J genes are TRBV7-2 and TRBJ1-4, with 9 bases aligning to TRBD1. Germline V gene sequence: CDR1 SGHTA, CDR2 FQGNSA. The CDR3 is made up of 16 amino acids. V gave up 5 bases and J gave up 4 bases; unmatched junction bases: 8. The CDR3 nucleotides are TGTGCCAGCAGCCCCGACAGGGGGGAGTTTAATGAAAAACTGTTTTTT. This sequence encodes CASSPDRGEFNEKLFF.

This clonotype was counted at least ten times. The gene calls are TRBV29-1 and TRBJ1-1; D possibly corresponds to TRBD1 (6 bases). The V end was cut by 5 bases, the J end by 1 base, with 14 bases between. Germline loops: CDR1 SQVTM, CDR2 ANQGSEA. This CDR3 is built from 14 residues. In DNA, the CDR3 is TGCAGCGTTTCTAGGGGGGCGGGGAACACTGAAGCTTTCTTT. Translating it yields CSVSRGAGNTEAFF.

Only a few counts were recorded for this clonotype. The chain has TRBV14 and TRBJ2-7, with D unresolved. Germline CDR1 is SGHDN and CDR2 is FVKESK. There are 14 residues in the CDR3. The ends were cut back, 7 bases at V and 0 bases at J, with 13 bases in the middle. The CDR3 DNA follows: TGTGCCAGCATCCTAACTTTGAGCTCCTACGAGCAGTACTTC. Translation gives CASILTLSSYEQYF. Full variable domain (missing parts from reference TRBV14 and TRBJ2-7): EAGVTQFPSHSVIEKGQTVTLRCDPISGHDNLYWYRRVMGKEIKFLLHFVKESKQDESGMPNNRFLAERTGGTYSTLKVQPAELEDSGVYFCASILTLSSYEQYFGPGTRLTVT.

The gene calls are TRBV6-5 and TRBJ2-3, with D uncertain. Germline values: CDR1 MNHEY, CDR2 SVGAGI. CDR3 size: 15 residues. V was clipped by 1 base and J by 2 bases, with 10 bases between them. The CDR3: CASSYLGDFTDTQYF. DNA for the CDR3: TGTGCCAGCAGTTACTTGGGCGACTTCACAGATACGCAGTATTTT.

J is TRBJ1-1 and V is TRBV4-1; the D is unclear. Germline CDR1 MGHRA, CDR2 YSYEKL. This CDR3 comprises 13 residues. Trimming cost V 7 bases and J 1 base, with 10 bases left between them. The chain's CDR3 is CASTLGSNTEAFF. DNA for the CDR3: TGCGCCAGCACCCTAGGTTCGAACACTGAAGCTTTCTTT.

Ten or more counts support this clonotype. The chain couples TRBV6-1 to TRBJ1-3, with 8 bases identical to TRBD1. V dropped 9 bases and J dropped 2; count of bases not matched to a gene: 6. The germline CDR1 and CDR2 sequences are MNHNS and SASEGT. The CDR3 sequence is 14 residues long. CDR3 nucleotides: TGTGCCAGTAGACAGGGGAATGCTGGAAACACCATATATTTT. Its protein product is CASRQGNAGNTIYF.

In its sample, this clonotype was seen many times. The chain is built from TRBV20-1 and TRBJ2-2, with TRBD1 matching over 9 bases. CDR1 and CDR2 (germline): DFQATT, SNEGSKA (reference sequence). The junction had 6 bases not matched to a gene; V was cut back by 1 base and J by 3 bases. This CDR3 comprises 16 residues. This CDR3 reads CSARVPRQGDTGELFF. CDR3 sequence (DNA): TGCAGTGCTAGAGTCCCCAGACAGGGGGACACCGGGGAGCTGTTTTTT.

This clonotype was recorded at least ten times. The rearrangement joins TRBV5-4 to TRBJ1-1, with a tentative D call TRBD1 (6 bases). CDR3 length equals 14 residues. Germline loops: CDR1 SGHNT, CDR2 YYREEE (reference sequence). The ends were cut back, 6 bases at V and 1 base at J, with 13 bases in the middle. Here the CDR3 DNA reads TGTGCCAGCACCAACCAGGGGAGGAACACTGAAGCTTTCTTT. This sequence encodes CASTNQGRNTEAFF.

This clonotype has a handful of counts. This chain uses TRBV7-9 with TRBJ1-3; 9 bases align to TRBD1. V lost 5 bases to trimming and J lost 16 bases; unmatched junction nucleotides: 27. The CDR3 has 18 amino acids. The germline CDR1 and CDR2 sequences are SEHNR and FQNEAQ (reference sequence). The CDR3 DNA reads TGTGCCAGCAGCCCGCAACTGGGACAGGGAGAAAAGAGGGAGGGCCATTATTTT. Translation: CASSPQLGQGEKREGHYF.

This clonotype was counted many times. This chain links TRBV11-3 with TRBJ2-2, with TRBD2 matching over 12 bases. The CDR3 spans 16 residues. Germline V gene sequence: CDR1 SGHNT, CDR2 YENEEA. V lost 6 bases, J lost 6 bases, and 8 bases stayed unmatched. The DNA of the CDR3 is TGTGCCAGCAGACTGCTAGCGGGAGGGTTGCCCGGGGAGCTGTTTTTT. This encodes CASRLLAGGLPGELFF.

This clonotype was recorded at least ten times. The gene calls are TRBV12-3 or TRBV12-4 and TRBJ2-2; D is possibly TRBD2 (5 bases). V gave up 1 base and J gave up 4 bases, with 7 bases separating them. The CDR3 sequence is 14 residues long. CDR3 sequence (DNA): TGTGCCAGCAGTTTAGGCGGACTCACCGGGGAGCTGTTTTTT. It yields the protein CASSLGGLTGELFF.

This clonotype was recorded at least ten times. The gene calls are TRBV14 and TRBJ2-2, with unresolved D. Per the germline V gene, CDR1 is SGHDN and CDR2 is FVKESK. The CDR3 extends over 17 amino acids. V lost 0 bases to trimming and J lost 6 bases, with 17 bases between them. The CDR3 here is CASSQDPRLGPPGELFF. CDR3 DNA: TGTGCCAGCAGCCAAGATCCCCGGTTGGGCCCACCCGGGGAGCTGTTTTTT.

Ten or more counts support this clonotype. DNA for the CDR3: TGTGCCAGCAGCTCCCTGTTGGTAGCTTTCTTT. This translates into CASSSLLVAFF. This sequence joins TRBV7-8 and TRBJ1-1; D unresolved. Germline values: CDR1 SGHVS, CDR2 FQNEAQ. The CDR3 is 11 residues long. The V and J ends lost 4 bases and 10 bases respectively, with 10 bases between them.

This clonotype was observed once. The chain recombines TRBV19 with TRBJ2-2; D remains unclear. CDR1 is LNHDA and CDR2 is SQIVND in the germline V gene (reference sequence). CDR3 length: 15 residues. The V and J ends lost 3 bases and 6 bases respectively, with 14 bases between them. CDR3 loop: CASSIWGSMAGELFF. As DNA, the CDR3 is TGTGCCAGTAGTATCTGGGGATCTATGGCCGGGGAGCTGTTTTTT.

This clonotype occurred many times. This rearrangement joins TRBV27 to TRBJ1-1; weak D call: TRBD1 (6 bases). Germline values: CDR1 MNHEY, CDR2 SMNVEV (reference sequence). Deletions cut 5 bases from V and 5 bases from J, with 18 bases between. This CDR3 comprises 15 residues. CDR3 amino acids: CASSIHRDIKTEAFF. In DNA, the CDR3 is TGTGCCAGCAGTATTCACCGGGACATCAAAACTGAAGCTTTCTTT.

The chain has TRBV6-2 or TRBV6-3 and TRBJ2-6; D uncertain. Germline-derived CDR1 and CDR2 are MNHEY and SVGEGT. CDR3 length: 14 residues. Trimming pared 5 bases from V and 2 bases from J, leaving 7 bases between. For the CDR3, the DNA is TGTGCCAGCAGTAATCCCACTGGGGCCAACGTCCTGACTTTC. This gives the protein CASSNPTGANVLTF.

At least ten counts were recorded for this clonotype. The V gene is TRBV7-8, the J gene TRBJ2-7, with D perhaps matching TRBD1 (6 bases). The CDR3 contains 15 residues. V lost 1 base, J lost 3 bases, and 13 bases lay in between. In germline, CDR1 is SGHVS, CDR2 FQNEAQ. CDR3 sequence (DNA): TGTGCCAGCAGCTTAGGAGGGGGATCCCTCTACGAGCAGTACTTC. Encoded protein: CASSLGGGSLYEQYF.

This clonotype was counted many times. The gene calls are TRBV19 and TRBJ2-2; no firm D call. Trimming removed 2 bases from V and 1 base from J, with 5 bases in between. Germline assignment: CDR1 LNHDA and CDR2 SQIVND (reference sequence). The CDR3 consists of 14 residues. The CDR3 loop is CASSINRNTGELFF. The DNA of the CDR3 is TGTGCCAGTAGTATAAACAGGAACACCGGGGAGCTGTTTTTT.

The CDR3 loop reads CASSPARGRGETQYF. As DNA, the CDR3 is TGTGCCAGTAGTCCCGCCAGGGGGCGCGGAGAGACCCAGTACTTC. V is TRBV19 and J is TRBJ2-5; 8 bases match TRBD1. V lost 5 bases to trimming and J lost 4 bases; unmatched junction nucleotides: 9. The CDR3 spans 15 residues. The germline CDR1 and CDR2 sequences are LNHDA and SQIVND (reference sequence).

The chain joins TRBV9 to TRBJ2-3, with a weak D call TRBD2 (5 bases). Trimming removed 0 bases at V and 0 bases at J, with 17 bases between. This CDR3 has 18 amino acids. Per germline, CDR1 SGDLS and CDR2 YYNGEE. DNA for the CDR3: TGTGCCAGCAGCGTAGAGCCCGAACTAGGATCTAGCACAGATACGCAGTATTTT. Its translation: CASSVEPELGSSTDTQYF.

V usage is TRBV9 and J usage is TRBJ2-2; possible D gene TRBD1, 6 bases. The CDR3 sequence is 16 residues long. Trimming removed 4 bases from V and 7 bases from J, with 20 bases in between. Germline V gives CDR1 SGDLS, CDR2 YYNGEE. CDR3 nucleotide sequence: TGTGCCAGCAGCCACTGTTCCTGGACAGTTAGCGGGGAGCTGTTTTTT. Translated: CASSHCSWTVSGELFF.

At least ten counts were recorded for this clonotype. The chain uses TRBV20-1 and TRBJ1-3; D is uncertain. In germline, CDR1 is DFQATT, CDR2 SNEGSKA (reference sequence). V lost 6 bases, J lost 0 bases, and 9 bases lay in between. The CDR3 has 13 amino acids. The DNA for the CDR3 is TGCAGTGCCCGGCTGCCCTCTGGAAACACCATATATTTT. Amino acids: CSARLPSGNTIYF.

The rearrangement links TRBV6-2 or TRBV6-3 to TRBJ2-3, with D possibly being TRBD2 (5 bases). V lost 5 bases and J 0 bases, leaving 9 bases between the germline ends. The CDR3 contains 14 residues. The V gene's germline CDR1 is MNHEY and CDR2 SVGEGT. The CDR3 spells CASSGRTSTDTQYF. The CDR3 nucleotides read TGTGCCAGCAGTGGGAGAACTAGCACAGATACGCAGTATTTT.

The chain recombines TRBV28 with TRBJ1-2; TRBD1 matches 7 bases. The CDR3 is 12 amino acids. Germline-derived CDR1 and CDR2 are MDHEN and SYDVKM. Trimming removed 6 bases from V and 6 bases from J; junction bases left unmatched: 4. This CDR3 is CASRRGLDGYTF. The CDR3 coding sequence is TGTGCCAGCAGAAGGGGGCTGGATGGCTACACCTTC.

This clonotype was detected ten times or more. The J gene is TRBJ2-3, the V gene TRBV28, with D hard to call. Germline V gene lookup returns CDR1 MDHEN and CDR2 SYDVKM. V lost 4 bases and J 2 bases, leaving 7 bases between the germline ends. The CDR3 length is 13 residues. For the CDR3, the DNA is TGTGCCAGCAGTTCCCCAGCCACAGATACGCAGTATTTT. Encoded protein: CASSSPATDTQYF.

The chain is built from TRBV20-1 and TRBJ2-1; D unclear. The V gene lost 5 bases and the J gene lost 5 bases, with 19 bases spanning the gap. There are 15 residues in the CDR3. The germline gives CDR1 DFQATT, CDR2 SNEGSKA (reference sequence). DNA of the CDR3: TGCAGTGCTGACCCGCCGACCTGGACCAACAATGAGCAGTTCTTC. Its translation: CSADPPTWTNNEQFF.

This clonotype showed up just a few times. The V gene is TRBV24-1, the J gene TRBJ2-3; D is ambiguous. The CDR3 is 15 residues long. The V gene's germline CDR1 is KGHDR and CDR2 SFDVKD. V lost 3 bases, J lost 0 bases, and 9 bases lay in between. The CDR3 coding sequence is TGTGCCACCAGTGATACCAAGATAAGCACAGATACGCAGTATTTT. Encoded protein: CATSDTKISTDTQYF.

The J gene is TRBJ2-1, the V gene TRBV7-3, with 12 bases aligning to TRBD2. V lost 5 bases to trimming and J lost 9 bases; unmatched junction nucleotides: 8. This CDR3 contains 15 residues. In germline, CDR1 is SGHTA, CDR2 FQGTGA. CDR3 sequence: CASSPRLAGAVEQFF. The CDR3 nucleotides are TGTGCCAGCAGCCCAAGACTAGCGGGAGCCGTTGAGCAGTTCTTC.

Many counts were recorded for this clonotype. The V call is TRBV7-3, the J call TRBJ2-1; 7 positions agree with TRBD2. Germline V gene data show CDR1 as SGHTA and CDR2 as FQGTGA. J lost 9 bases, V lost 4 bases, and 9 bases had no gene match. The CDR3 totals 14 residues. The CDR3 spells CASSSTTSIGEQFF. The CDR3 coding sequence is TGTGCCAGCAGCTCTACGACTAGCATAGGTGAGCAGTTCTTC. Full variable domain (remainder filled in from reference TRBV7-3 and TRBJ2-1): GAGVSQTPSNKVTEKGKYVELRCDPISGHTALYWYRQSLGQGPEFLIYFQGTGAADDSGLPNDRFFAVRPEGSVSTLKIQRTERGDSAVYLCASSSTTSIGEQFFGPGTRLTVL.

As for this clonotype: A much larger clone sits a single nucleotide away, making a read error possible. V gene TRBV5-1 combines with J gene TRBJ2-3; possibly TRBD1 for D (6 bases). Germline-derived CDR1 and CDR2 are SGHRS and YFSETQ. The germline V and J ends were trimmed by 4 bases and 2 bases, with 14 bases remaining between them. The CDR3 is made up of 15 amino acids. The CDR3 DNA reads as TGCGCCAGCAGCCGCGTGAGACAGGACACAGATACGCAGTATTTT. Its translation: CASSRVRQDTDTQYF. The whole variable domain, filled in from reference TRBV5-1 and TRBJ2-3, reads KAGVTQTPRYLIKTRGQQVTLSCSPISGHRSVSWYQQTPGQGLQFLFEYFSETQRNKGNFPGRFSGRQFSNSRSEMNVSTLELGDSALYLCASSRVRQDTDTQYFGPGTRLTVL.